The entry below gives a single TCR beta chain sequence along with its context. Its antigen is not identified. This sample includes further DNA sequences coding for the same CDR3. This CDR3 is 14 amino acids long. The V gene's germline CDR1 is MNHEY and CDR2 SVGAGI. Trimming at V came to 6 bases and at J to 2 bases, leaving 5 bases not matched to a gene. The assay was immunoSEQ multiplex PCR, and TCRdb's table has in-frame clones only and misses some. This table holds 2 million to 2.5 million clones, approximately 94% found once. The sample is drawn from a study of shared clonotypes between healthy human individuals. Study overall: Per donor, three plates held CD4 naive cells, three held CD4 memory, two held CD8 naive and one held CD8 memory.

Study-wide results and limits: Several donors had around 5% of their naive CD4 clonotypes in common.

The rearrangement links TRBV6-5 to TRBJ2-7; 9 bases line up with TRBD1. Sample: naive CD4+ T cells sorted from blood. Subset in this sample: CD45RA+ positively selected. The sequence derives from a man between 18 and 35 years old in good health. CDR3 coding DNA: TGTGCCAGCAGCCGGGGACAGGGTACCTACGAGCAGTACTTC. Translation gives CASSRGQGTYEQYF.